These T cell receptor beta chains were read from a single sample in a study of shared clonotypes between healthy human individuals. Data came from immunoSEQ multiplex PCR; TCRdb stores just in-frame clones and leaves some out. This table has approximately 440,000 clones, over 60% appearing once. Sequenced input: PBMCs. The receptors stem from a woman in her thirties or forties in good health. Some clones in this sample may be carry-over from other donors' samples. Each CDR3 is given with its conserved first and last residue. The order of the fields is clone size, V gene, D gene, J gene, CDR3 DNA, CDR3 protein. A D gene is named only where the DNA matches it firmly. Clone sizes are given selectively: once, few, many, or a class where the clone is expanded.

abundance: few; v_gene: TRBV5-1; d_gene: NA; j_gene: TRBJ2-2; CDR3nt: TGCGCCAGCAGCTTGGCCTTTACTCCGAACACCGGGGAGCTGTTTTTT; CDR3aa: CASSLAFTPNTGELFF
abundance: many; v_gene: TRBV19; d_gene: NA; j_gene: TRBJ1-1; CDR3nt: TGTGCCAGTAGTTTCCAGCAGGGACGGACTGAAGCTTTCTTT; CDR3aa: CASSFQQGRTEAFF
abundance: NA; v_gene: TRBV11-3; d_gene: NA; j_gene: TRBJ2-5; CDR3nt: TGTGCCAGCAGCTTGGCTAGCGCCAACCAAGAGACCCAGTACTTC; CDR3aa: CASSLASANQETQYF
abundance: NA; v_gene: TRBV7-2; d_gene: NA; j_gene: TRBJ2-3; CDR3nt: TGTGCCAGCAGCTTAGGTTCCCCAGACGTGGATACGCAGTATTTT; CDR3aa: CASSLGSPDVDTQYF
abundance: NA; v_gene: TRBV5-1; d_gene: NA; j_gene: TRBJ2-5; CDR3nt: TGCGCCAGCAGCACGGCAGGGGGGGAGACCCAGTACTTC; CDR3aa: CASSTAGGETQYF
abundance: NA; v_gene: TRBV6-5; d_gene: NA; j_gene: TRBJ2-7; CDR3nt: TGTGCCAGCAGTAGGCAACTTAACTACGAGCAGTACTTC; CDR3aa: CASSRQLNYEQYF
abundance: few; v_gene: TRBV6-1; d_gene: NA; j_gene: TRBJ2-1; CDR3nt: TGTGCCAGCAGTGAAGAAGAGGGGGCCTACAATGAGCAGTTCTTC; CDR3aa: CASSEEEGAYNEQFF
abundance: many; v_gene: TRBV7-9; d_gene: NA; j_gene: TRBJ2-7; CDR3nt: TGTGCCAGCAGCTTAGCGCAGGGAGGCACCTACGAGCAGTACTTC; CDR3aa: CASSLAQGGTYEQYF
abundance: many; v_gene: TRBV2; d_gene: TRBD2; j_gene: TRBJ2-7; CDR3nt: TGTGCCAGCAGACTAGCGGGGACCTACGAGCAGTACTTC; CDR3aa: CASRLAGTYEQYF
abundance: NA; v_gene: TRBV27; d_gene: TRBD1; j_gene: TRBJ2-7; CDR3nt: TGTGCCAGCAACCCCAAACAGGGGGAGGTCTACGAGCAGTACTTC; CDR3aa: CASNPKQGEVYEQYF
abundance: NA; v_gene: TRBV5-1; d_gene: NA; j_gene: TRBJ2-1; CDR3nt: TGCGCCAGCAGCCCCACCTCTGGGAGTGCGCGCAATGGTGAGCAGTTCTTC; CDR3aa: CASSPTSGSARNGEQFF
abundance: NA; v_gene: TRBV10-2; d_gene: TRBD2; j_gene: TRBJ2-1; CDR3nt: TGCGCCAGCAATCAAGGGACTAGCGGTCACAATGAGCAGTTCTTC; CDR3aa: CASNQGTSGHNEQFF
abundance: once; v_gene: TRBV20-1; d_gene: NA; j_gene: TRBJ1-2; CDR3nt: TGCAGTGCTAGAGATCTTAAAGGGTACACCTTC; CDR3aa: CSARDLKGYTF
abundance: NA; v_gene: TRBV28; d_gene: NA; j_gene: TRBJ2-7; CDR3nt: TGTGCCAGCAGTTTTATAGGGGCCTACGAGCAGTACTTC; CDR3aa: CASSFIGAYEQYF
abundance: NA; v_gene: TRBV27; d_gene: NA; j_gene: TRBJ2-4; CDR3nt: TGTGCCAGCACCCTGTTAGGGGCCACCAAAAACATTCAGTACTTC; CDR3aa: CASTLLGATKNIQYF
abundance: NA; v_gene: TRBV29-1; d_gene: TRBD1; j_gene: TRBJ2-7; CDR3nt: TGCAGCGTTTTTGGGGGACAGGGGATTTTGTCATACGAGCAGTACTTC; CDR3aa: CSVFGGQGILSYEQYF
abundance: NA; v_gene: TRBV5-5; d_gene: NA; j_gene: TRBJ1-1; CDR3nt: TGTGCCAGCAGCTCGCGACAGAATTTGAACACTGAAGCTTTCTTT; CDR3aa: CASSSRQNLNTEAFF
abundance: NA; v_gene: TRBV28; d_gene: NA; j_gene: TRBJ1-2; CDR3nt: TGTGCCAGCAGTTTGGCGACAACTCAAATCTTTTATGGCTACACCTTC; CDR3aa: CASSLATTQIFYGYTF
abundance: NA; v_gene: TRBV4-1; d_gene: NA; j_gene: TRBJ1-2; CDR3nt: TGCGCCAGCAGCCTAACACAGGGATCCTTCTATGGCTACACCTTC; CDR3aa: CASSLTQGSFYGYTF
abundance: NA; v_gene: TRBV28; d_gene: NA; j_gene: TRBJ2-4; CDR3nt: TGTGCCAGCTCTCTAGCTTCCAAAAACATTCAGTACTTC; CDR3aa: CASSLASKNIQYF
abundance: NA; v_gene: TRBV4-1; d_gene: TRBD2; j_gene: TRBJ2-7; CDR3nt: TGCGCCAGCAGCCAAGATAAGGGACTAGCGGGAGAGCACTACGAGCAGTACTTC; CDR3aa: CASSQDKGLAGEHYEQYF
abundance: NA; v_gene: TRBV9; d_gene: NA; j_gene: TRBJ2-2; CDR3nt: TGTGCCAGCAGCGGCCCCGGCCGACTGGCCGGGGAGCTGTTTTTT; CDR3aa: CASSGPGRLAGELFF
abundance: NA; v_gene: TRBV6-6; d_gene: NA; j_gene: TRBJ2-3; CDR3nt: TGTGCCAGCAGTTACTTTGGGGCTAGCCCGGAGACGCAGTATTTT; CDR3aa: CASSYFGASPETQYF